Included here is one T cell receptor (beta chain) sequence, with context. This specimen belongs to a study of CD8 T cells in Susac syndrome. Trimming left V 6 bases short and J 1 base short, with 11 bases between. Germline CDR1 is MNHEY and CDR2 is SVGEGT. CDR3 size: 14 residues. RNA in amounts of roughly 0.5 to 1 ug was reverse transcribed with random hexamers. One entry per CDR3 protein, called by TCRdb with MiXCR from the immunoSEQ multiplex PCR reads. The repertoire holds about 300,000 distinct CDR3 sequences, about 91% seen once, with more than 0.15% in the top ten. Sequences were obtained from CD8+ T cells from PBMCs. The receptor was isolated from a human donor with multiple sclerosis. The chain is built from TRBV6-2 or TRBV6-3 and TRBJ2-3; D ambiguous. The CDR3 DNA is TGTGCCAGCAGCAACGAAGGTCGCACAGATACGCAGTATTTT. Protein product: CASSNEGRTDTQYF.